The source of this T cell receptor beta chain is a study of T cell repertoires in cytomegalovirus infection. Study-level information: CMV infection plus the matching HLA type was flagged by public TCR beta signatures. Study results and caveats: HLA-C-restricted TCR beta clonotypes specific for CMV led the ex vivo response. Summed public TCR beta family frequency identified CMV carriers bearing the relevant HLA.

TCRdb used MiXCR to reprocess the reads, holding one entry per CDR3 protein. The repertoire holds about 530,000 distinct CDR3 sequences, with 26% as singletons. This clonotype was picked up a small number of times. The antigen is not known. The CDR3 runs 15 residues. Germline values: CDR1 SGHKS, CDR2 YYEKEE (reference sequence). V dropped 0 bases and J dropped 7 bases, with 14 bases sitting between them. Specimen: PBMCs. The chain couples TRBV5-5 to TRBJ2-1, with D perhaps TRBD2 (6 bases). The clonotype originates from a human donor in good health (CMV status not recorded). Some clones in this sample may be carry-over from other donors' samples. This CDR3 is CASSLGRALENEQFF. As DNA, the CDR3 is TGTGCCAGCAGCTTGGGGAGGGCTCTGGAGAATGAGCAGTTCTTC. Full variable domain (remainder filled in from reference TRBV5-5 and TRBJ2-1): DAGVTQSPTHLIKTRGQQVTLRCSPISGHKSVSWYQQVLGQGPQFIFQYYEKEERGRGNFPDRFSARQFPNYSSELNVNALLLGDSALYLCASSLGRALENEQFFGPGTRLTVL.